A selection of T cell receptor beta chains follows, all from one sample in a study of cytomegalovirus exposure and HLA in healthy donors. Generated by immunoSEQ multiplex PCR, the TCRdb table keeps only in-frame clones and is missing some. The repertoire includes about 110,000 clones, roughly 13% of them detected once, and around 16% sits in the top ten. Sample: PBMCs. The source is a middle-aged man in good health and CMV-seropositive. Each CDR3 is given without its conserved first and last residue.

j_call: TRBJ1-1
v_call: TRBV14
cdr3_aa: ASSQDWASEAF

j_call: TRBJ1-1
v_call: TRBV6-4
cdr3_aa: ASGRDLNTEAF

j_call: TRBJ1-1
v_call: TRBV10-3
cdr3_aa: ASRPGTGGSTEAF

j_call: TRBJ1-2
v_call: TRBV25-1
cdr3_aa: ASSETGPYGYT

j_call: TRBJ1-5
v_call: TRBV7-2
cdr3_aa: ASSWPRSNQPQH

j_call: TRBJ2-2
v_call: TRBV7-9
cdr3_aa: ASSPHSTGVRTGELF

j_call: TRBJ1-4
v_call: TRBV7-9
cdr3_aa: ASSSIAPSEKLF

j_call: TRBJ2-2
v_call: TRBV29-1
cdr3_aa: SGRTGEETGELF

j_call: TRBJ1-1
v_call: TRBV6-1
cdr3_aa: ASIIQGVNTEAF

j_call: TRBJ1-2
v_call: TRBV2
cdr3_aa: ASSVLGQTYGYT

j_call: TRBJ1-5
v_call: TRBV25-1
cdr3_aa: ASSEARGQGGDQPQH

j_call: TRBJ2-3
v_call: TRBV4-2
cdr3_aa: ASSQGTSGTSTDTQY

j_call: TRBJ2-5
v_call: TRBV11-2
cdr3_aa: ASSPAGSETQY

j_call: TRBJ2-7
v_call: TRBV28
cdr3_aa: ASRPTPGLYEQY

j_call: TRBJ2-3
v_call: TRBV6-6
cdr3_aa: ASSWREDTQY

j_call: TRBJ2-3
v_call: TRBV16
cdr3_aa: ASSQSQGNTDTQY

j_call: TRBJ1-5
v_call: TRBV15
cdr3_aa: ATSRRTANQPQH

j_call: TRBJ2-7
v_call: TRBV14
cdr3_aa: ASSRTGRVYEQY

j_call: TRBJ2-1
v_call: TRBV2
cdr3_aa: ASSEWLAGVGDNEQF

j_call: TRBJ2-1
v_call: TRBV29-1
cdr3_aa: SVGGAASSYNEQF

j_call: TRBJ2-5
v_call: TRBV6-1
cdr3_aa: ASSDAAETQY

j_call: TRBJ2-2
v_call: TRBV15
cdr3_aa: ATSRGQNTGELF

j_call: TRBJ1-1
v_call: TRBV6-5
cdr3_aa: ASSVDRGVGEAF